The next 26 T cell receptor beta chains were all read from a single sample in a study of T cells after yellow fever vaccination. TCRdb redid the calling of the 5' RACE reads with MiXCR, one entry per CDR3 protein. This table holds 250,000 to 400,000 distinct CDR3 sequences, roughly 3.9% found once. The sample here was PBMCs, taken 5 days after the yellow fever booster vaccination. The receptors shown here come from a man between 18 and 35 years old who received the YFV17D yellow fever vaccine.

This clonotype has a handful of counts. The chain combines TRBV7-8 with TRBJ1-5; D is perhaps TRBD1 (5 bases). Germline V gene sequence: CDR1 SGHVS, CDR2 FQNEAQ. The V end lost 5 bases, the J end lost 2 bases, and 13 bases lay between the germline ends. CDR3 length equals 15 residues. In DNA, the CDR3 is TGTGCCAGCAGCGTCAGGGCTTTTGGCAATCAGCCCCAGCATTTT. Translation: CASSVRAFGNQPQHF.

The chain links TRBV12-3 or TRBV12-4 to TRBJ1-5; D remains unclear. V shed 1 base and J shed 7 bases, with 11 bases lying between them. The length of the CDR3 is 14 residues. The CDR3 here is CASSLGNLEQPQHF. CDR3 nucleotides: TGTGCCAGCAGTTTAGGGAATCTAGAGCAGCCCCAGCATTTT.

The CDR3 DNA reads TGCGCCAGCAGCTTTGCCCTGACCGTGAACACTGAAGCTTTCTTT. Its protein product is CASSFALTVNTEAFF. The chain recombines TRBV5-1 with TRBJ1-1; D unclear. The CDR3 length is 15 residues. Germline values: CDR1 SGHRS, CDR2 YFSETQ. V gave up 2 bases and J gave up 0 bases, with 11 bases separating them.

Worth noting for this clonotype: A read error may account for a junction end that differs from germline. The CDR3 DNA follows: TGTGCCTGCAGCTTAGGAACCACAGATACGCAGTATTTT. Translated, it gives CACSLGTTDTQYF. The chain links TRBV11-2 to TRBJ2-3, with unresolved D. The CDR3 runs to 13 residues. CDR1 is SGHAT and CDR2 is FQNNGV in the germline V gene.

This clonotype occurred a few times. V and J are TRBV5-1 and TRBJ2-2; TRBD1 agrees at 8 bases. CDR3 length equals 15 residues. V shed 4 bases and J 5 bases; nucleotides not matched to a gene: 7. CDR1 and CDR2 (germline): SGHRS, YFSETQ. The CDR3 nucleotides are TGCGCCAGCAGCCTGGACGGACAGGGAACCGGGGAGCTGTTTTTT. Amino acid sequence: CASSLDGQGTGELFF.

The CDR3 loop reads CASSQATGYTEAFF. DNA of the CDR3: TGCGCCAGCAGCCAAGCAACCGGATACACTGAAGCTTTCTTT. This chain links TRBV4-3 with TRBJ1-1; no clear D gene. The CDR3 has 14 residues. With 1 base removed from V and 3 bases from J, the gap between germline ends came to 9 bases. Germline V lookup: CDR1 LGHNA, CDR2 YSLEER.

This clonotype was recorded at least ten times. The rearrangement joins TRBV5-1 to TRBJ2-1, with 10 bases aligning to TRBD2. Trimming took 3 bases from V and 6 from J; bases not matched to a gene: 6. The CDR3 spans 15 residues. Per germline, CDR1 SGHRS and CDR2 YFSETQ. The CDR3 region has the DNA TGCGCCAGCAGCTCGCTAGCGGGGGAAGTCAATGAGCAGTTCTTC. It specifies CASSSLAGEVNEQFF.

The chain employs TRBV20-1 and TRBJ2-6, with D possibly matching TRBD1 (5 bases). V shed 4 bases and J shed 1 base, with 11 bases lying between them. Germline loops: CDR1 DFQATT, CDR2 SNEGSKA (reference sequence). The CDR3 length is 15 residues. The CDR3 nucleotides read TGCAGTGCTACAGGACACCATTCTGGGGCCAACGTCCTGACTTTC. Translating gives CSATGHHSGANVLTF.

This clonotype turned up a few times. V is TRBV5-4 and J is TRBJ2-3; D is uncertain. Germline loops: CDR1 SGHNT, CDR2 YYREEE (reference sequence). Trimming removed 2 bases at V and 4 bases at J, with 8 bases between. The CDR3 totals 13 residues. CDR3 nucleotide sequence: TGTGCCAGCAGCTTAAGAGTCTCAGATACGCAGTATTTT. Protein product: CASSLRVSDTQYF.

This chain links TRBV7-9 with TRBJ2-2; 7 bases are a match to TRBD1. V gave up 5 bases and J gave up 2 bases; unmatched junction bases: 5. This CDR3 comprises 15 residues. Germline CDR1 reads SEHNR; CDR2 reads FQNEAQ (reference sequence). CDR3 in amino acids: CASSRQGRNTGELFF. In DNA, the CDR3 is TGTGCCAGCAGCCGACAGGGACGAAACACCGGGGAGCTGTTTTTT.

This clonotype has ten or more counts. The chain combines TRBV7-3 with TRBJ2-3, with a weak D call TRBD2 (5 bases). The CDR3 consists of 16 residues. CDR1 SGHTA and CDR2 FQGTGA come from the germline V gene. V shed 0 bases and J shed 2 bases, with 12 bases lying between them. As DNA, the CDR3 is TGTGCCAGCAGCTTAACCGGGGAGCCTTACACAGATACGCAGTATTTT. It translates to CASSLTGEPYTDTQYF.

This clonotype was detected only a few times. DNA for the CDR3: TGTGCCAGCAGCGCGGGGGGCCAGACCGGGGAGCTGTTTTTT. Amino acids: CASSAGGQTGELFF. J is TRBJ2-2 and V is TRBV9; perhaps TRBD2 as D (7 bases). Looked up from germline, CDR1 is SGDLS and CDR2 is YYNGEE. V shed 3 bases and J shed 5 bases, with 11 bases lying between them. The CDR3 runs to 14 residues.

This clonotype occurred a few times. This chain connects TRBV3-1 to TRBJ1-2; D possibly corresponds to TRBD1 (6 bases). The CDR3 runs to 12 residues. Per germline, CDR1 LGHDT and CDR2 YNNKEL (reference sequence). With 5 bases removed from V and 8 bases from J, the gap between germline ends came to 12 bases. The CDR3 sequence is CASSAGDPGYTF. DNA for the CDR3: TGTGCCAGCAGCGCAGGGGATCCCGGCTACACCTTC.

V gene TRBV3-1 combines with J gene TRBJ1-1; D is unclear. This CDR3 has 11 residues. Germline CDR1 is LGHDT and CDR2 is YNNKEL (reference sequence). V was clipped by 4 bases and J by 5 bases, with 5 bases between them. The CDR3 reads CASSRTTEAFF. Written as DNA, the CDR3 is TGTGCCAGCAGCCGTACTACTGAAGCTTTCTTT.

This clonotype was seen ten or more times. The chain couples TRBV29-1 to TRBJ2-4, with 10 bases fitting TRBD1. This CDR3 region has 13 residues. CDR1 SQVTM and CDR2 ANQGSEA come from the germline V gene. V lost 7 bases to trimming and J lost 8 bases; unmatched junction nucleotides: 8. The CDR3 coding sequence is TGCAGCGCCAGGACAGGGGGATGGGACATTCAGTACTTC. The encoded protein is CSARTGGWDIQYF.

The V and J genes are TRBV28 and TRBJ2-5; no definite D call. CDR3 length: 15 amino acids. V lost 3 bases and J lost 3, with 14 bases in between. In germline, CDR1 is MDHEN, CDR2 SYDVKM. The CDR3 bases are TGTGCCAGCAGTTTGCTCGGCTCAGTAGAAGAGACCCAGTACTTC. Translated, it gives CASSLLGSVEETQYF.

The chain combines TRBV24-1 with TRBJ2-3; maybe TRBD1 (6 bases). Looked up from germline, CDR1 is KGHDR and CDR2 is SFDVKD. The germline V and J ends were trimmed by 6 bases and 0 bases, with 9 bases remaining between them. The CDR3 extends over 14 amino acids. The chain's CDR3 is CATSQDSSTDTQYF. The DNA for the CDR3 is TGTGCCACCAGTCAGGACAGCAGCACAGATACGCAGTATTTT.

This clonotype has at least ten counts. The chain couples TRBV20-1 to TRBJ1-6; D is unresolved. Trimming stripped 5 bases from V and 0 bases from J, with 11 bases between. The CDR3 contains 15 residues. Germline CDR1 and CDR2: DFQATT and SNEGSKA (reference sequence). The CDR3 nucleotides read TGCAGTGCTCCCGACCGGAGCTCCTATAATTCACCCCTCCACTTT. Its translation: CSAPDRSSYNSPLHF.

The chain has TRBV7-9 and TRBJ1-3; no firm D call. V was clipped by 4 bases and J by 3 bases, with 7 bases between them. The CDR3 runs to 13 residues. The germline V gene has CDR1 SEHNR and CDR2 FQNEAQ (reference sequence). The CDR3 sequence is CASSSDGGNTIYF. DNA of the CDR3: TGTGCCAGCAGCTCCGACGGTGGAAACACCATATATTTT.

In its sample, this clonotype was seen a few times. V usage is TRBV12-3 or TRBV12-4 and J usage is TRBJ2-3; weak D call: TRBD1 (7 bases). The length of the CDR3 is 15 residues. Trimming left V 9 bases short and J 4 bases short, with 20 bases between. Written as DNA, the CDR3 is TGTGCCAGTTCTCGCAGGGGGGTGGGACCAGATACGCAGTATTTT. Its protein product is CASSRRGVGPDTQYF.

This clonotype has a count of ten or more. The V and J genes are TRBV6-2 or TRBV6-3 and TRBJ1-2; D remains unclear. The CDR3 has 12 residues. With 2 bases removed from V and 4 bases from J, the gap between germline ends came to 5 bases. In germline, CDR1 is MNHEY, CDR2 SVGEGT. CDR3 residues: CASSYPFYGYTF. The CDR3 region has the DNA TGTGCCAGCAGTTACCCGTTCTATGGCTACACCTTC.

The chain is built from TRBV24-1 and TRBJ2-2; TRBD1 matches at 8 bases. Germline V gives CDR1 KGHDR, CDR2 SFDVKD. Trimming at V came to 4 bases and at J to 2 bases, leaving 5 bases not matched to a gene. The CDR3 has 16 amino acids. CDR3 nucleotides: TGTGCCACCAGTGACCTACAGGGGGGAAACACCGGGGAGCTGTTTTTT. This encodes CATSDLQGGNTGELFF.

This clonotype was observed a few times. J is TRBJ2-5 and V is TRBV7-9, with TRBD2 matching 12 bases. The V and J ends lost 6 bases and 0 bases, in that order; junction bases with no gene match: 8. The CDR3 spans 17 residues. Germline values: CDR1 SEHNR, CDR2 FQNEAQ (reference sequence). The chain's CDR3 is CASRPRLAGDNQETQYF. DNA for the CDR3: TGTGCCAGCAGGCCACGACTAGCGGGGGACAACCAAGAGACCCAGTACTTC.

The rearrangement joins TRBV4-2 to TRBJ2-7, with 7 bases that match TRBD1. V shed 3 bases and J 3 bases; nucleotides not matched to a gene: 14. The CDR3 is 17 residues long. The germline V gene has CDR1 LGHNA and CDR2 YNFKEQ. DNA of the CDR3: TGTGCCAGCAGCCAGGCTACCATGACAGGGCTTCTCTACGAGCAGTACTTC. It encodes CASSQATMTGLLYEQYF.

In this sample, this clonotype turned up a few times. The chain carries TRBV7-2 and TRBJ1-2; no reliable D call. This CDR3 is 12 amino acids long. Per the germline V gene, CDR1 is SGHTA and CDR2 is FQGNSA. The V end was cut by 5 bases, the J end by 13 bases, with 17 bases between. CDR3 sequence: CASSTAGPGATF. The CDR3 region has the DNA TGTGCCAGCAGCACCGCCGGACCGGGCGCCACCTTC. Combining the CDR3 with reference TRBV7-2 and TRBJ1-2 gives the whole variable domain GAGVSQSPSNKVTEKGKDVELRCDPISGHTALYWYRQSLGQGLEFLIYFQGNSAPDKSGLPSDRFSAERTGGSVSTLTIQRTQQEDSAVYLCASSTAGPGATFGSGTRLTVV.

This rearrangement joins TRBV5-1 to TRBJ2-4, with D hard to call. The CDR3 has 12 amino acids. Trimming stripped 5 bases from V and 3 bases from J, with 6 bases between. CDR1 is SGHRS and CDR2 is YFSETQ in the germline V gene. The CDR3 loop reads CASRGNKNIQYF. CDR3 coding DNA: TGCGCCAGCAGGGGAAACAAAAACATTCAGTACTTC.